The present TCR beta chain was sequenced within a study of T cells in tumors and immune-related adverse events. The CDR3 sequence is 15 residues long. V lost 6 bases, J lost 7 bases, and 6 bases stayed unmatched. Germline CDR1 and CDR2: MNHNY and SVGAGI (reference sequence). This clone appeared a single time. The data were produced by immunoSEQ multiplex PCR, yet TCRdb's version contains in-frame clones alone and is incomplete. The sample records over 7,000 clones, about 95% being singletons. The receptor's source is a female donor with metastatic renal cell carcinoma. The gene calls are TRBV6-6 and TRBJ2-2, with TRBD2 identical over 12 bases. The sequences come from lymph node tissue, collected from a patient treated with anti-PD-1 therapy. CDR3 coding DNA: TGTGCCAGCAGGACTAGCGGGGGCAATATCGGGGAGCTGTTTTTT. Translation gives CASRTSGGNIGELFF.